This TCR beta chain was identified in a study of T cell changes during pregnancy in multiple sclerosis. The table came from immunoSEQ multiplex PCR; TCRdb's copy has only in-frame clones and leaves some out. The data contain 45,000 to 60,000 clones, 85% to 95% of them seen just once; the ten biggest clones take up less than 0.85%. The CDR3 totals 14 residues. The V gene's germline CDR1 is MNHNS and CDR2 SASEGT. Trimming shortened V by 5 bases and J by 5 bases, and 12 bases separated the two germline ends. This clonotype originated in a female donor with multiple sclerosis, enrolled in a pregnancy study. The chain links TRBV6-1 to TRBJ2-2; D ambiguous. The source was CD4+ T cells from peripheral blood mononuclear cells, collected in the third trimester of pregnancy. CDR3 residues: CASSRLVETGELFF. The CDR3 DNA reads TGTGCCAGCAGTCGTCTGGTAGAGACCGGGGAGCTGTTTTTT.